This T cell receptor (beta chain) was captured in a study of blood T cell repertoires in COVID-19. Study in general: Some COVID-19 samples were acute and others convalescent; all came from the United States, Italy and Spain. From T cells, B-cell-depleted T cells, or PBMCs came the material, which was cDNA or gDNA.

Per the original data handling: Estimation of nucleated cell counts relied on the amplification of reference gene primers. Assay used: immunoSEQ multiplex PCR; TCRdb lists only in-frame clones, some missing. The V and J calls and clone size come from that table; D and trimming were worked out from the DNA. Of around 320,000 clones in the sample, approximately 86% were seen once. V lost 2 bases to trimming and J lost 10 bases, with 10 bases between them. This CDR3 region has 12 residues. CDR1 and CDR2 from the germline V gene are SGHKS and YYEKEE (reference sequence). This TCR was recovered from a man between 18 and 35 years old with active or convalescent COVID-19. V is TRBV5-5 and J is TRBJ2-1; D is perhaps TRBD1 (6 bases). Sequences were obtained from peripheral blood. CDR3 in amino acids: CASSFLRGEQFF. In DNA, the CDR3 is TGTGCCAGCAGCTTCCTCAGGGGCGAGCAGTTCTTC.